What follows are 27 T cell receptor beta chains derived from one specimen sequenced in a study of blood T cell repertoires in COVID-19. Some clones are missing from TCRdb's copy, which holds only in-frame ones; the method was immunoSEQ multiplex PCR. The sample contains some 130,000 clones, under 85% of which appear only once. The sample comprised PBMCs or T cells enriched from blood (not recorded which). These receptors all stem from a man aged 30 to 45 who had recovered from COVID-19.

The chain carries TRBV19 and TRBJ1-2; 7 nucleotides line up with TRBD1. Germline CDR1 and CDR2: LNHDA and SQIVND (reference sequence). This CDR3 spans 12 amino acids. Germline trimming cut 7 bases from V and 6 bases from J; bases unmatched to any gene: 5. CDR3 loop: CASIKTGNGYTF. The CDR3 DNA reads TGTGCCAGTATCAAGACAGGGAATGGCTACACCTTC. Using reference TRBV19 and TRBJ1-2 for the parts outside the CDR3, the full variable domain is DGGITQSPKYLFRKEGQNVTLSCEQNLNHDAMYWYRQDPGQGLRLIYYSQIVNDFQKGDIAEGYSVSREKKESFPLTVTSAQKNPTAFYLCASIKTGNGYTFGSGTRLTVV.

CDR3 nucleotides: TGTGCCAGTAGTATGGGACAGGGACTTTATAGCAATCAGCCCCAGCATTTT. It yields the protein CASSMGQGLYSNQPQHF. The chain uses TRBV19 and TRBJ1-5; TRBD1 matches at 9 bases. V shed 3 bases, J shed 0 bases, and the junction held 6 bases outside the gene matches. CDR3 length equals 17 residues. In germline, CDR1 is LNHDA, CDR2 SQIVND (reference sequence).

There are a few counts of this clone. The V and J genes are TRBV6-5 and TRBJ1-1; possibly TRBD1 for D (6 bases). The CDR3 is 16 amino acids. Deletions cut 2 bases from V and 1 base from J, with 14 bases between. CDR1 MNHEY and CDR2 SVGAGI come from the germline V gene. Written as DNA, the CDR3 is TGTGCCAGCAGTTACGGGGGGGCAAAAACGAACACTGAAGCTTTCTTT. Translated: CASSYGGAKTNTEAFF.

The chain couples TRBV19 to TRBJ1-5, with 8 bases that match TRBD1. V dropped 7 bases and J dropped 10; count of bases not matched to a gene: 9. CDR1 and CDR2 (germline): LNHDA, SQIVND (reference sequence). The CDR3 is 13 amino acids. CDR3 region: CASTGQGLLPQHF. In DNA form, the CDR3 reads TGTGCCAGTACTGGACAGGGTTTACTTCCCCAGCATTTT.

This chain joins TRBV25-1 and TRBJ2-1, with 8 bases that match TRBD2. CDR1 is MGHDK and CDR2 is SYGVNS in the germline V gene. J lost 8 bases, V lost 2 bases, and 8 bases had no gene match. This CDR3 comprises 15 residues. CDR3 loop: CASSELGLAGDEQFF. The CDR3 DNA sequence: TGTGCCAGCAGTGAACTAGGACTAGCCGGAGATGAGCAGTTCTTC.

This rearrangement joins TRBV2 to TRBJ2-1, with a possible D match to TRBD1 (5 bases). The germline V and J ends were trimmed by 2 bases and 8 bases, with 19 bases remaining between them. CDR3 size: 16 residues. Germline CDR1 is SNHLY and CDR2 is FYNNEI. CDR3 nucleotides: TGTGCCAGCAGTGAATTCTCGGTCATAAGGGGCTATGAGCAGTTCTTC. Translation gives CASSEFSVIRGYEQFF.

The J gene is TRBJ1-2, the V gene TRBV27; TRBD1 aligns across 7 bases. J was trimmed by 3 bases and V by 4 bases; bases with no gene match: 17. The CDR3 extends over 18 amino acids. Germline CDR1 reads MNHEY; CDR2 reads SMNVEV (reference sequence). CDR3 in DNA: TGTGCCAGCAGTTCCCGACAGGGCGTTTTTATGGAGGACTATGGCTACACCTTC. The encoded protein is CASSSRQGVFMEDYGYTF.

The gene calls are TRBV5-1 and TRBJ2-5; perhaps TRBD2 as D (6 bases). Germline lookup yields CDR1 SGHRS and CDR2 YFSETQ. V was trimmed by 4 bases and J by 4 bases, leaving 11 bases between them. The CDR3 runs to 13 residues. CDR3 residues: CASSPGGGETQYF. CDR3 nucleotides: TGCGCCAGCAGCCCCGGGGGAGGAGAGACCCAGTACTTC. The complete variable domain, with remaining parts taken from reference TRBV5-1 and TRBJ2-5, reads KAGVTQTPRYLIKTRGQQVTLSCSPISGHRSVSWYQQTPGQGLQFLFEYFSETQRNKGNFPGRFSGRQFSNSRSEMNVSTLELGDSALYLCASSPGGGETQYFGPGTRLLVL.

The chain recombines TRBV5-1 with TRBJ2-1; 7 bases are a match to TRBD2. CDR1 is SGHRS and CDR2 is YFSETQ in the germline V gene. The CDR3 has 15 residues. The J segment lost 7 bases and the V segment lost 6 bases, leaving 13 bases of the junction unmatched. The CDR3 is CASTKAGPLVNEQFF. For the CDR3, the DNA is TGCGCCAGCACTAAAGCGGGACCGCTGGTAAATGAGCAGTTCTTC.

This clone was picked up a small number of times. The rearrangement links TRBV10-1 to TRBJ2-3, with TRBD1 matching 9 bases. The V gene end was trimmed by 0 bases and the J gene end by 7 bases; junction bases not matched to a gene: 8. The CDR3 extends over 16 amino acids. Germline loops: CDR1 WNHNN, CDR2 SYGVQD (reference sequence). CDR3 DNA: TGCGCCAGCAGTGAGTCTTTGGGACAGGGACTACATACGCAGTATTTT. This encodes CASSESLGQGLHTQYF.

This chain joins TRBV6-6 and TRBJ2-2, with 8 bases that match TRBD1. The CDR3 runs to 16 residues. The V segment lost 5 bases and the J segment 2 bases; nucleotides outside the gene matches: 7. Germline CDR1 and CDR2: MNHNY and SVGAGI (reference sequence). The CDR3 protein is CASSLQGAPNTGELFF. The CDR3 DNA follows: TGTGCCAGCAGTCTCCAGGGGGCCCCCAACACCGGGGAGCTGTTTTTT.

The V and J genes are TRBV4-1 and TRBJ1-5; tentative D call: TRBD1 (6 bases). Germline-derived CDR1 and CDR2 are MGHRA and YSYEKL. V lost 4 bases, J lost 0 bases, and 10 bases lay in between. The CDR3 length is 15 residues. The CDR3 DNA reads TGCGCCAGCAGCCCCTGGACAGATAGCAATCAGCCCCAGCATTTT. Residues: CASSPWTDSNQPQHF.

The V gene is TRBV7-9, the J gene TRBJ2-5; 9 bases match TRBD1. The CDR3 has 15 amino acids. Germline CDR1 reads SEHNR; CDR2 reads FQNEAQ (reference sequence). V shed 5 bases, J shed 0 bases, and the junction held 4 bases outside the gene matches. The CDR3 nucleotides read TGTGCCAGCAGCCCCCGGGACAGGGACCAAGAGACCCAGTACTTC. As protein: CASSPRDRDQETQYF.

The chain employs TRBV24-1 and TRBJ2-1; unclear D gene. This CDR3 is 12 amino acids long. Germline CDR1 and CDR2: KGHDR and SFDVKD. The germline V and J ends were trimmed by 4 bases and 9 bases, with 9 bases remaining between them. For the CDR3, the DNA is TGTGCCACCAGTGACCGAGCTGGTGAGCAGTTCTTC. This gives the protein CATSDRAGEQFF.

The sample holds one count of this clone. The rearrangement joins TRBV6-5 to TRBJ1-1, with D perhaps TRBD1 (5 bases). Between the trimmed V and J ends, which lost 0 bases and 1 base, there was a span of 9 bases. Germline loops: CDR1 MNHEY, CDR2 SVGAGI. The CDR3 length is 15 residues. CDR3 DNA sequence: TGTGCCAGCAGTTACTCGAAGACAGCGAACACTGAAGCTTTCTTT. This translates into CASSYSKTANTEAFF.

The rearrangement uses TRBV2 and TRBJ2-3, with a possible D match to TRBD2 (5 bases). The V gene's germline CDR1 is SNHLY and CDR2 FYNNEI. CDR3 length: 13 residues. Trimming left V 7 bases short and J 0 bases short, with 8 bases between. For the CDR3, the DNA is TGTGCCAGCAAGGACTGGAGCACAGATACGCAGTATTTT. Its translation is CASKDWSTDTQYF.

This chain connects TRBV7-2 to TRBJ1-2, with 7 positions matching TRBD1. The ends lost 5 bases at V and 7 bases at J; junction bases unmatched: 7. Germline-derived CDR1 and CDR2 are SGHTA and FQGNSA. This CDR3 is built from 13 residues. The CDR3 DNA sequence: TGTGCCAGCAGCCCCGACAGGGCGGGTGGCTACACCTTC. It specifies CASSPDRAGGYTF.

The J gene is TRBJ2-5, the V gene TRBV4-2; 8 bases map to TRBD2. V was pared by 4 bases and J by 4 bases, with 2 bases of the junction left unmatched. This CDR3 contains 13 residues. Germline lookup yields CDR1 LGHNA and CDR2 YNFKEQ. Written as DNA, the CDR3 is TGTGCCAGCAGCCCAGGACTAGCAGAGACCCAGTACTTC. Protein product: CASSPGLAETQYF.

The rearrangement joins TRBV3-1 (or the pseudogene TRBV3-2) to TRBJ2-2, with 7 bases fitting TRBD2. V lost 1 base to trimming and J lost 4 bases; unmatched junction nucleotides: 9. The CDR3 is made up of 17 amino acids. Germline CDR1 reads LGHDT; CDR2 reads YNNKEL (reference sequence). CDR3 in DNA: TGTGCCAGCAGCCAAGGAGGGCTAGCGGCACTCACCGGGGAGCTGTTTTTT. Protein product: CASSQGGLAALTGELFF.

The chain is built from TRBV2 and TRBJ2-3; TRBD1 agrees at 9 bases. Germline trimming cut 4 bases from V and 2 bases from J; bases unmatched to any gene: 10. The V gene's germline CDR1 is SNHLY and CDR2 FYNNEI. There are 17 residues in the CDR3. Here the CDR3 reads CASSGEDRGLITDTQYF. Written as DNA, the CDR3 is TGTGCCAGCAGTGGGGAGGACAGGGGCCTCATCACAGATACGCAGTATTTT.

CDR3 in amino acids: CASSLDRRSGGYTF. CDR3 DNA sequence: TGTGCCAGCAGCCTGGACAGGCGGTCTGGAGGCTACACCTTC. The chain combines TRBV11-2 with TRBJ1-2, with 7 bases matching TRBD1. After removal of 5 bases from V and 8 bases from J, the junction contained 11 bases not matched to a gene. Germline V lookup: CDR1 SGHAT, CDR2 FQNNGV. CDR3 size: 14 residues.

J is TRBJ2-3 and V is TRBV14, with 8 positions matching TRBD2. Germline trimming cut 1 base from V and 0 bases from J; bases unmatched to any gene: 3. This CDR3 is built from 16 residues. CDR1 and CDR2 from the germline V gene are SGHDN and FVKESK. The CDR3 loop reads CASSQGSSGSTDTQYF. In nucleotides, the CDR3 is TGTGCCAGCAGCCAAGGGTCTAGCGGGAGCACAGATACGCAGTATTTT.

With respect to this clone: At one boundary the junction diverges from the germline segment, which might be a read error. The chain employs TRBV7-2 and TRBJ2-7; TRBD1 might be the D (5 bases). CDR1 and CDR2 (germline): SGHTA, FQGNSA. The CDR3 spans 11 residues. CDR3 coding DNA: TGTGCCAGCAGCTTAGTTGGGGCTCGGCACTTC. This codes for CASSLVGARHF.

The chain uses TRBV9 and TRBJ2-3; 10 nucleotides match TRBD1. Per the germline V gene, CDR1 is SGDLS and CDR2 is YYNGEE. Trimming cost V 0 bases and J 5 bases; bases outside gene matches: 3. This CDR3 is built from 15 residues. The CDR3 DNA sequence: TGTGCCAGCAGCGTAGCCCGGACAGGGGGAGATACGCAGTATTTT. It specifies CASSVARTGGDTQYF.

The CDR3 loop reads CASSQLAGGPGGELFF. In DNA form, the CDR3 reads TGTGCCAGCAGCCAGTTGGCGGGAGGGCCCGGCGGGGAGCTGTTTTTT. The chain combines TRBV4-2 with TRBJ2-2, with 9 bases identical to TRBD2. Trimming took 3 bases from V and 7 from J; bases not matched to a gene: 9. CDR1 and CDR2 from the germline V gene are LGHNA and YNFKEQ. This CDR3 has 16 amino acids.

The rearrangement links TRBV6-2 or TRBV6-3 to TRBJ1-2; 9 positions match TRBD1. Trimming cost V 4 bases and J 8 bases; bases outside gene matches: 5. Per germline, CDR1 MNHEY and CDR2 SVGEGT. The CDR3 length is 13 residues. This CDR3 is CASSLGTGSGYTF. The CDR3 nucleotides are TGTGCCAGCAGTTTAGGGACAGGGAGCGGCTACACCTTC.

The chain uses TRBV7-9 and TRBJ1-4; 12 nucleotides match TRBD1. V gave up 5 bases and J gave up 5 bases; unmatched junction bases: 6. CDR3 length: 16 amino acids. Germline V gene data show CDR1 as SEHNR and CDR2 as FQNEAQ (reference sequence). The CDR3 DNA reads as TGTGCCAGCAGCACCCAGGGACAGGGGGCAAATGAAAAACTGTTTTTT. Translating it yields CASSTQGQGANEKLFF.